These 30 T cell receptor beta chains came from one sample sequenced in a study of T cells in localized non-small cell lung cancer. The table came from immunoSEQ multiplex PCR; TCRdb's copy has only in-frame clones and leaves some out. The repertoire consists of about 33,000 clones, with around 73% occurring once and the leading ten covering less than 45%. This sample comprised peripheral blood, obtained before any cancer treatment. The source is a male donor at least 60 years old with stage II squamous cell lung carcinoma.

V and J are TRBV27 and TRBJ2-5, with 9 nucleotides matching TRBD1. CDR1 and CDR2 from the germline V gene are MNHEY and SMNVEV (reference sequence). After removal of 2 bases from V and 4 bases from J, the junction contained 8 bases not matched to a gene. This CDR3 has 16 amino acids. DNA for the CDR3: TGTGCCAGCAGTTTACTACGAACAGGGGGCGGAGAGACCCAGTACTTC. The encoded protein is CASSLLRTGGGETQYF.

This sequence joins TRBV18 and TRBJ1-2; D is uncertain. Deletions cut 6 bases from V and 0 bases from J, with 11 bases between. Germline lookup yields CDR1 KGHSH and CDR2 LQKENI. The CDR3 totals 14 residues. In DNA form, the CDR3 reads TGTGCCAGCTCGGAGGGCACAGCTAACTATGGCTACACCTTC. Its protein product is CASSEGTANYGYTF. The complete variable domain, with remaining parts taken from reference TRBV18 and TRBJ1-2, reads NAGVMQNPRHLVRRRGQEARLRCSPMKGHSHVYWYRQLPEEGLKFMVYLQKENIIDESGMPKERFSAEFPKEGPSILRIQQVVRGDSAAYFCASSEGTANYGYTFGSGTRLTVV.

The chain links TRBV7-2 to TRBJ1-3; a possible D gene is TRBD1 (6 bases). Between the trimmed V and J ends, which lost 4 bases and 4 bases, there was a span of 17 bases. CDR3 length: 16 residues. CDR1 is SGHTA and CDR2 is FQGNSA in the germline V gene. The CDR3: CASSSRTVAAGNTIYF. In DNA, the CDR3 is TGTGCCAGCAGCTCTAGGACAGTCGCGGCGGGAAACACCATATATTTT.

J is TRBJ1-6 and V is TRBV7-6; no clear D gene. The V gene's germline CDR1 is SGHVS and CDR2 FNYEAQ. The CDR3 length is 14 residues. Trimming took 1 base from V and 7 from J, leaving 8 bases between them. CDR3 protein: CASSLDPGNSPLHF. The CDR3, as DNA: TGTGCCAGCAGCTTAGACCCCGGCAATTCACCCCTCCACTTT.

This chain uses TRBV12-5 with TRBJ2-7, with 7 bases aligning to TRBD2. CDR1 is LGHNT and CDR2 is FRNRAP in the germline V gene. The CDR3 runs 14 residues. Unmatched junction bases numbered 6, after V lost 6 bases and J lost 1 base. The CDR3 loop is CASGTGGGSYEQYF. The CDR3 DNA is TGTGCTAGTGGCACTGGGGGGGGATCCTACGAGCAGTACTTC.

The chain carries TRBV7-2 and TRBJ1-2; maybe TRBD1 (5 bases). CDR3 length: 16 amino acids. Germline V lookup: CDR1 SGHTA, CDR2 FQGNSA. The V end was cut by 11 bases, the J end by 5 bases, with 27 bases between. This CDR3 is CASSLGATQSEYGYTF. The CDR3, as DNA: TGTGCCTCCAGCTTAGGGGCGACGCAATCGGAGTATGGCTACACCTTC.

The chain couples TRBV5-1 to TRBJ2-5, with no clear D. Germline CDR1 reads SGHRS; CDR2 reads YFSETQ. The CDR3 consists of 16 residues. The V end was cut by 5 bases, the J end by 1 base, with 18 bases between. CDR3 region: CASSYPLPRAQETQYF. The CDR3 nucleotides are TGCGCCAGCAGTTACCCTCTTCCCCGGGCCCAAGAGACCCAGTACTTC.

The rearrangement links TRBV5-1 to TRBJ1-1; perhaps TRBD1 as D (5 bases). Germline-derived CDR1 and CDR2 are SGHRS and YFSETQ. The CDR3 has 16 amino acids. Trimming took 3 bases from V and 2 from J, leaving 17 bases between them. The CDR3 protein is CASSSLQGEPNTEAFF. The DNA of the CDR3 is TGCGCCAGCAGCTCGCTACAAGGGGAACCAAACACTGAAGCTTTCTTT.

This clone was detected once. This chain connects TRBV19 to TRBJ2-2, with D unclear. CDR3 length: 13 amino acids. Trimming cost V 3 bases and J 2 bases, with 4 bases left between them. Germline CDR1 is LNHDA and CDR2 is SQIVND (reference sequence). This CDR3 reads CASSILNTGELFF. The CDR3 nucleotides are TGTGCCAGTAGTATTCTTAACACCGGGGAGCTGTTTTTT.

The J gene is TRBJ2-7, the V gene TRBV4-3, with TRBD1 identical over 8 bases. The CDR3 sequence is 16 residues long. CDR1 is LGHNA, CDR2 YSLEER, per germline. Trimming at V came to 4 bases and at J to 5 bases, leaving 13 bases not matched to a gene. The CDR3 DNA reads as TGCGCCAGCAGCCGGGGACAGGACAGGGCCAGGGACGAGCAGTACTTC. Translating gives CASSRGQDRARDEQYF.

The chain links TRBV7-2 to TRBJ2-1; 12 bases agree with TRBD2. This CDR3 has 14 residues. V lost 2 bases and J lost 12; bases outside the gene matches: 5. Germline loops: CDR1 SGHTA, CDR2 FQGNSA. CDR3 sequence reads: CASSLRTSGISQFF. The DNA for the CDR3 is TGTGCCAGCAGCTTAAGGACTAGCGGGATATCGCAGTTCTTC.

This sequence joins TRBV5-1 and TRBJ1-6; no clear D. This CDR3 spans 15 amino acids. Germline CDR1 and CDR2: SGHRS and YFSETQ. Trimming removed 0 bases at V and 9 bases at J, with 13 bases between. Here the CDR3 DNA reads TGCGCCAGCAGCTTGGAAGCGGGCTTCGCTTCACCCCTCCACTTT. Its protein is CASSLEAGFASPLHF. Full variable domain (outside the CDR3, taken from reference TRBV5-1 and TRBJ1-6): KAGVTQTPRYLIKTRGQQVTLSCSPISGHRSVSWYQQTPGQGLQFLFEYFSETQRNKGNFPGRFSGRQFSNSRSEMNVSTLELGDSALYLCASSLEAGFASPLHFGNGTRLTVT.

V gene TRBV2 combines with J gene TRBJ2-7, with D tentatively TRBD1 (6 bases). The V gene lost 7 bases and the J gene lost 6 bases, with 19 bases spanning the gap. This CDR3 spans 14 amino acids. Germline assignment: CDR1 SNHLY and CDR2 FYNNEI. The CDR3 here is CASKVGQGRSEQYF. The DNA for the CDR3 is TGTGCCAGCAAAGTCGGGCAGGGGCGCAGCGAGCAGTACTTC.

The rearrangement uses TRBV19 and TRBJ2-3, with TRBD1 matching over 7 bases. The CDR3 consists of 14 residues. The germline V gene has CDR1 LNHDA and CDR2 SQIVND (reference sequence). V gave up 4 bases and J gave up 4 bases; unmatched junction bases: 5. The CDR3, as DNA: TGTGCCAGTAGTAATGACAGGGTCCCAGATACGCAGTATTTT. Translated, it gives CASSNDRVPDTQYF.

The V and J genes are TRBV19 and TRBJ2-2; TRBD1 might be the D (5 bases). Between the trimmed V and J ends, which lost 5 bases and 4 bases, there was a span of 17 bases. Germline CDR1 and CDR2: LNHDA and SQIVND (reference sequence). This CDR3 is 16 amino acids long. The CDR3 is CASSRRQGITTGELFF. Here the CDR3 DNA reads TGTGCCAGTAGTCGGCGGCAGGGTATCACCACCGGGGAGCTGTTTTTT.

The rearrangement links TRBV7-9 to TRBJ1-2; 10 bases map to TRBD1. Germline assignment: CDR1 SEHNR and CDR2 FQNEAQ (reference sequence). The CDR3 loop spans 15 amino acids. Trimming at V came to 4 bases and at J to 2 bases, leaving 4 bases not matched to a gene. The CDR3 DNA is TGTGCCAGCAGCTCAGGGACAGGGGAAAACTATGGCTACACCTTC. Amino acids: CASSSGTGENYGYTF.

This chain links TRBV2 with TRBJ2-1; 10 bases match TRBD1. Germline V gene data show CDR1 as SNHLY and CDR2 as FYNNEI. Losses at the gene ends were 4 bases for V and 9 bases for J; bases not matched to a gene: 3. The CDR3 totals 13 residues. The CDR3 DNA follows: TGTGCCAGCAGTGGCCGGGACAGGGGTGAGCAGTTCTTC. It specifies CASSGRDRGEQFF.

J is TRBJ2-3 and V is TRBV9; D is possibly TRBD1 (5 bases). Germline-derived CDR1 and CDR2 are SGDLS and YYNGEE. Trimming left V 2 bases short and J 0 bases short, with 10 bases between. The CDR3 length is 15 residues. CDR3 sequence reads: CASSVQQASTDTQYF. The CDR3 DNA reads as TGTGCCAGCAGCGTGCAACAGGCCAGCACAGATACGCAGTATTTT.

The J gene is TRBJ1-5, the V gene TRBV5-1; D unclear. The V end was cut by 2 bases, the J end by 0 bases, with 12 bases between. The germline gives CDR1 SGHRS, CDR2 YFSETQ. The CDR3 consists of 16 residues. The CDR3 is CASSLTAGYSNQPQHF. DNA of the CDR3: TGCGCCAGCAGCTTAACTGCCGGCTATAGCAATCAGCCCCAGCATTTT.

The genes are TRBV6-5 and TRBJ1-2, with TRBD1 matching over 7 bases. V was clipped by 0 bases and J by 5 bases; unmatched bases: 3. The CDR3 is 14 amino acids. Germline loops: CDR1 MNHEY, CDR2 SVGAGI. The CDR3 DNA reads as TGTGCCAGCAGTTACTCCGGGACAGATTATGGCTACACCTTC. Protein sequence: CASSYSGTDYGYTF.

The rearrangement joins TRBV7-2 to TRBJ2-2; D is possibly TRBD1 (5 bases). CDR1 SGHTA and CDR2 FQGNSA come from the germline V gene. The CDR3 is 15 amino acids. V shed 5 bases and J shed 1 base, with 11 bases lying between them. This CDR3 reads CASSLRTRNTGELFF. The CDR3 DNA follows: TGTGCCAGCAGCCTTAGGACAAGGAACACCGGGGAGCTGTTTTTT.

This clone was seen a few times. The chain has TRBV7-9 and TRBJ2-5; TRBD1 aligns across 7 bases. The CDR3 loop spans 14 amino acids. In germline, CDR1 is SEHNR, CDR2 FQNEAQ (reference sequence). Losses at the gene ends were 5 bases for V and 5 bases for J; bases not matched to a gene: 8. The CDR3: CASSDSGGRETQYF. The CDR3 DNA follows: TGTGCCAGCAGCGATTCAGGGGGTCGGGAGACCCAGTACTTC.

The chain uses TRBV5-1 and TRBJ2-7; possibly TRBD1 for D (6 bases). Trimming shortened V by 0 bases and J by 5 bases, and 15 bases separated the two germline ends. Germline V gene data show CDR1 as SGHRS and CDR2 as YFSETQ. CDR3 length: 15 amino acids. DNA of the CDR3: TGCGCCAGCAGCTTGGCGGGCACAGGGATGAACGAGCAGTACTTC. This encodes CASSLAGTGMNEQYF.

The chain links TRBV6-1 to TRBJ2-7, with a weak D call TRBD1 (6 bases). The ends were cut back, 6 bases at V and 0 bases at J, with 15 bases in the middle. Germline V gene sequence: CDR1 MNHNS, CDR2 SASEGT. This CDR3 has 15 residues. CDR3 coding DNA: TGTGCCAGCAGGGCGAACCAGGGGAGCTCCTACGAGCAGTACTTC. Amino acid sequence: CASRANQGSSYEQYF.

The rearrangement uses TRBV5-1 and TRBJ2-1; 13 bases align to TRBD2. Trimming at V came to 0 bases and at J to 8 bases, leaving 5 bases not matched to a gene. From germline, CDR1 is SGHRS and CDR2 YFSETQ. The CDR3 extends over 16 amino acids. This CDR3 reads CASSLGTSGGIDEQFF. The CDR3 DNA reads as TGCGCCAGCAGCTTGGGGACTAGCGGGGGCATTGATGAGCAGTTCTTC. Full variable domain (remainder filled in from reference TRBV5-1 and TRBJ2-1): KAGVTQTPRYLIKTRGQQVTLSCSPISGHRSVSWYQQTPGQGLQFLFEYFSETQRNKGNFPGRFSGRQFSNSRSEMNVSTLELGDSALYLCASSLGTSGGIDEQFFGPGTRLTVL.

CDR3: CASSPPGQGGRVLTF. The CDR3 DNA reads as TGTGCCAGCAGCCCTCCCGGACAGGGGGGGCGCGTCCTGACTTTC. The chain employs TRBV5-4 and TRBJ2-6; 10 bases fit TRBD1. J gave up 12 bases and V 4 bases, and 10 bases lay outside the gene matches. Germline V gives CDR1 SGHNT, CDR2 YYREEE (reference sequence). This CDR3 has 15 amino acids.

The rearrangement uses TRBV20-1 and TRBJ1-2; D is uncertain. The CDR3 totals 11 residues. Germline lookup yields CDR1 DFQATT and CDR2 SNEGSKA (reference sequence). Trimming cost V 6 bases and J 2 bases, with 7 bases left between them. The CDR3 nucleotides are TGCAGTGCCTCGGAGAACTATGGCTACACCTTC. It yields the protein CSASENYGYTF.

The J gene is TRBJ2-6, the V gene TRBV4-3; no clear D gene. Trimming took off 3 bases at V and 4 bases at J, with 10 bases between the two ends. The CDR3 spans 15 residues. Germline CDR1 is LGHNA and CDR2 is YSLEER. The CDR3 here is CASSHVGQGANVLTF. DNA of the CDR3: TGCGCCAGCAGCCACGTAGGGCAAGGGGCCAACGTCCTGACTTTC.

V and J are TRBV15 and TRBJ1-2; D gene uncertain. The CDR3 sequence is 17 residues long. The ends were cut back, 1 base at V and 3 bases at J, with 18 bases in the middle. Germline V gives CDR1 LNHNV, CDR2 YYDKDF (reference sequence). The CDR3 region has the DNA TGTGCCACCAGCAGAGCTGACTCAACACTAAAGGACTATGGCTACACCTTC. Residues: CATSRADSTLKDYGYTF.

Only a few counts were recorded for this clone. The chain has TRBV7-8 and TRBJ2-3; D is unresolved. Trimming took 1 base from V and 1 from J, leaving 6 bases between them. This CDR3 region has 14 residues. CDR1 and CDR2 (germline): SGHVS, FQNEAQ. CDR3 nucleotide sequence: TGTGCCAGCAGCTTAGTACCCCGCACAGATACGCAGTATTTT. The encoded protein is CASSLVPRTDTQYF.